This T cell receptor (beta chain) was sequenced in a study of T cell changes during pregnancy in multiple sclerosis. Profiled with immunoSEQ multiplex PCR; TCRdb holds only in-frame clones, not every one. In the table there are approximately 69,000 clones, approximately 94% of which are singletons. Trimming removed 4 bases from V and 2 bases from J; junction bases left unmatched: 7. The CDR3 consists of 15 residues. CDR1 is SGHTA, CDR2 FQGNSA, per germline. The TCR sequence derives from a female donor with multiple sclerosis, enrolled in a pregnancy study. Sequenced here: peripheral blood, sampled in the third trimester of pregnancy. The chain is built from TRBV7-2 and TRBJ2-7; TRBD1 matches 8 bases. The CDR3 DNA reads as TGTGCCAGCAGCTCATCCGGGACAGGAACCTACGAGCAGTACTTC. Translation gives CASSSSGTGTYEQYF. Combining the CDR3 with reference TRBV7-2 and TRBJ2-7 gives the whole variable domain GAGVSQSPSNKVTEKGKDVELRCDPISGHTALYWYRQSLGQGLEFLIYFQGNSAPDKSGLPSDRFSAERTGGSVSTLTIQRTQQEDSAVYLCASSSSGTGTYEQYFGPGTRLTVT.